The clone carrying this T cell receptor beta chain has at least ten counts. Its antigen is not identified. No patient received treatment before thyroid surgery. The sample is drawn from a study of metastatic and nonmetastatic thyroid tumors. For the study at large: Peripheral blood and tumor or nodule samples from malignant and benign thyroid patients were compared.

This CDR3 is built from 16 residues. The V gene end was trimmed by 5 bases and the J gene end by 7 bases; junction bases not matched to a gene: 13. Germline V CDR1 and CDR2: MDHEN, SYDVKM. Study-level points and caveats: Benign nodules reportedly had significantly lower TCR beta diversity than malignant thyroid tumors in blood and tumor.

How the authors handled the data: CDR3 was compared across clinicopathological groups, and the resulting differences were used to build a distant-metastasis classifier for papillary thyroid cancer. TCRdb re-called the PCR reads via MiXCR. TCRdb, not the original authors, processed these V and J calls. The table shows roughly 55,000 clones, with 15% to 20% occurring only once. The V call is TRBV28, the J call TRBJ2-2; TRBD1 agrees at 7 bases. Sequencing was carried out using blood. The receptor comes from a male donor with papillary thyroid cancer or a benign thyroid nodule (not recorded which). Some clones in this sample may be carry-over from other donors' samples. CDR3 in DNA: TGTGCCAGCAGTCCCCCAAGAGGGACAGTTATCGGGGAGCTGTTTTTT. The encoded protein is CASSPPRGTVIGELFF.